The 28 T cell receptor beta chains below come from one sample, sequenced in a study of blood T cell repertoires in COVID-19. TCRdb keeps only in-frame clones here, not all; method: immunoSEQ multiplex PCR. Of over 30,000 clones detected, around 93% appear once; the ten largest clones hold under 7%. The source material was peripheral blood. These receptors were obtained from a human donor in a cohort sampled during active COVID-19.

This rearrangement joins TRBV2 to TRBJ1-5; TRBD1 is a possible D gene (5 bases). Looked up from germline, CDR1 is SNHLY and CDR2 is FYNNEI. This CDR3 has 14 residues. The V and J ends lost 3 bases and 2 bases respectively, with 8 bases between them. The CDR3: CASSEGQGNQPQHF. The CDR3 nucleotides read TGTGCCAGCAGTGAGGGGCAGGGCAATCAGCCCCAGCATTTT.

This chain connects TRBV6-1 to TRBJ2-7, with 8 bases aligning to TRBD2. V was clipped by 4 bases and J by 6 bases; unmatched bases: 2. The CDR3 extends over 12 amino acids. The V gene's germline CDR1 is MNHNS and CDR2 SASEGT. The CDR3 loop reads CASSGAGVEQYV. The CDR3 DNA is TGTGCCAGCAGTGGAGCGGGAGTCGAGCAGTACGTC.

The chain combines TRBV9 with TRBJ2-1, with a tentative D call TRBD2 (5 bases). Trimming took off 0 bases at V and 7 bases at J, with 5 bases between the two ends. Germline CDR1 reads SGDLS; CDR2 reads YYNGEE. This CDR3 has 12 amino acids. The CDR3 region has the DNA TGTGCCAGCAGCGTAGCGGGGAATGAGCAGTTCTTC. It codes for CASSVAGNEQFF.

This clone has just one count. The chain recombines TRBV19 with TRBJ1-5; TRBD1 aligns across 9 bases. This CDR3 has 14 residues. Germline CDR1 LNHDA, CDR2 SQIVND (reference sequence). V lost 8 bases to trimming and J lost 7 bases; unmatched junction nucleotides: 9. The CDR3 protein is CASCRGQGAQPQHF. CDR3 sequence (DNA): TGTGCCAGTTGCCGGGGACAGGGTGCCCAGCCCCAGCATTTT. The whole variable domain, filled in from reference TRBV19 and TRBJ1-5, reads DGGITQSPKYLFRKEGQNVTLSCEQNLNHDAMYWYRQDPGQGLRLIYYSQIVNDFQKGDIAEGYSVSREKKESFPLTVTSAQKNPTAFYLCASCRGQGAQPQHFGDGTRLSIL.

This clone is labeled as medium-sized. The chain has TRBV5-6 and TRBJ1-4, with 7 bases that match TRBD1. V shed 4 bases, J shed 0 bases, and the junction held 9 bases outside the gene matches. CDR1 and CDR2 from the germline V gene are SGHDT and YYEEEE. The CDR3 is made up of 17 amino acids. CDR3 protein: CASSRGTEIATNEKLFF. DNA of the CDR3: TGTGCCAGCAGCCGAGGGACAGAGATTGCAACTAATGAAAAACTGTTTTTT.

The V and J genes are TRBV10-3 and TRBJ2-2, with D possibly being TRBD2 (7 bases). Trimming removed 3 bases at V and 6 bases at J, with 17 bases between. This CDR3 spans 16 amino acids. Germline V gene sequence: CDR1 ENHRY, CDR2 SYGVKD. The DNA for the CDR3 is TGTGCCATCAGTGATAGCGGGCAGGGGCCTTCCGGGGAGCTGTTTTTT. This encodes CAISDSGQGPSGELFF.

This sequence joins TRBV7-9 and TRBJ1-5, with 12 bases lining up with TRBD1. Germline assignment: CDR1 SEHNR and CDR2 FQNEAQ (reference sequence). This CDR3 has 19 amino acids. V lost 5 bases and J lost 7; bases outside the gene matches: 18. CDR3 DNA: TGTGCCAGCAGCACCCACCAGCACCCGGGACAGGGGGCTTGGCAGCCCCAGCATTTT. Translating it yields CASSTHQHPGQGAWQPQHF.

The rearrangement uses TRBV15 and TRBJ2-1, with 7 bases aligning to TRBD1. This CDR3 contains 15 residues. Germline V gene lookup returns CDR1 LNHNV and CDR2 YYDKDF (reference sequence). The trim removed 1 base at V and 8 bases at J, leaving 8 bases unmatched. The CDR3 bases are TGTGCCACCAGCAGAGGTTTGACAGGGATGGATGAGCAGTTCTTC. As protein: CATSRGLTGMDEQFF.

The chain uses TRBV21-1 and TRBJ1-6; TRBD1 is the table's D call and was not checked against the DNA. TRBV21-1 is recorded as a pseudogene. The CDR3 sequence is 14 residues long. The CDR3 DNA follows: TGTGCCAGCCTTTCCGGGACAGAGAATTCACCCCTCCACTTT. Translating gives CASLSGTENSPLHF.

This chain connects TRBV28 to TRBJ2-2; no reliable D call. The germline gives CDR1 MDHEN, CDR2 SYDVKM. The CDR3 runs 14 residues. V was clipped by 3 bases and J by 7 bases, with 12 bases between them. CDR3 sequence reads: CASSFYSLSGELFF. The CDR3 bases are TGTGCCAGCAGTTTTTACTCCTTGAGCGGGGAGCTGTTTTTT.

V and J are TRBV19 and TRBJ1-5; perhaps TRBD1 as D (5 bases). Trimming removed 3 bases at V and 1 base at J, with 7 bases between. CDR1 LNHDA and CDR2 SQIVND come from the germline V gene (reference sequence). This CDR3 comprises 14 residues. In DNA form, the CDR3 reads TGTGCCAGTAGTATTAAGGGGAGCAATCAGCCCCAGCATTTT. Its translation: CASSIKGSNQPQHF.

The J gene is TRBJ2-7, the V gene TRBV2; the D gene is possibly TRBD2 (6 bases). Deletions cut 4 bases from V and 7 bases from J, with 17 bases between. The CDR3 extends over 14 amino acids. Germline assignment: CDR1 SNHLY and CDR2 FYNNEI. The CDR3 DNA reads TGTGCCAGCAGTGCCCCCACTAGCCTGGGTGAGCAGTACGTC. Encoded protein: CASSAPTSLGEQYV.

The chain combines TRBV10-3 with TRBJ2-5, with 8 nucleotides matching TRBD1. This CDR3 has 16 residues. From germline, CDR1 is ENHRY and CDR2 SYGVKD. V gave up 4 bases and J gave up 5 bases; unmatched junction bases: 12. CDR3 nucleotides: TGTGCCATCAGTGGGACAGGGAATTACGTAAGGGAGACCCAGTACTTC. It translates to CAISGTGNYVRETQYF.

This chain uses TRBV6-5 with TRBJ2-5; 8 bases fit TRBD2. V gave up 8 bases and J gave up 2 bases; unmatched junction bases: 10. The CDR3 runs 15 residues. CDR1 is MNHEY and CDR2 is SVGAGI in the germline V gene. CDR3 sequence: CASRSMRGDQETQYF. For the CDR3, the DNA is TGTGCCAGCCGGTCGATGCGGGGGGATCAAGAGACCCAGTACTTC.

CDR3 amino acids: CASSVRSGVNTGELFF. CDR3 in DNA: TGTGCCAGCAGCGTAAGATCCGGGGTGAACACCGGGGAGCTGTTTTTT. V gene TRBV9 combines with J gene TRBJ2-2, with D perhaps TRBD2 (5 bases). The CDR3 covers 16 residues. V was pared by 1 base and J by 1 base, with 11 bases between. Germline values: CDR1 SGDLS, CDR2 YYNGEE.

This sequence joins TRBV7-2 and TRBJ1-5; 8 bases align to TRBD1. V shed 1 base and J 7 bases; nucleotides not matched to a gene: 3. The germline V gene has CDR1 SGHTA and CDR2 FQGNSA. The CDR3 is made up of 14 amino acids. The CDR3 coding sequence is TGTGCCAGCAGCTTAGGACAGGGGAAACAGCCCCAGCATTTT. Protein: CASSLGQGKQPQHF.

In its sample, this clone was seen once. The chain couples TRBV19 to TRBJ1-1; 7 bases match TRBD1. CDR1 is LNHDA, CDR2 SQIVND, per germline (reference sequence). The CDR3 is 16 amino acids. After removal of 4 bases from V and 5 bases from J, the junction contained 13 bases not matched to a gene. CDR3 bases: TGTGCCAGTAGTAGTTCTAAGGGGGCGCATAGGACTGAAGCTTTCTTT. Its translation: CASSSSKGAHRTEAFF.

J is TRBJ1-5 and V is TRBV28, with D perhaps matching TRBD1 (5 bases). V was trimmed by 5 bases and J by 5 bases, leaving 16 bases between them. The CDR3 length is 15 residues. Germline V gene lookup returns CDR1 MDHEN and CDR2 SYDVKM. This CDR3 is CASSGGGSVDQPQHF. The CDR3 bases are TGTGCCAGCAGTGGCGGGGGGTCGGTGGATCAGCCCCAGCATTTT.

The chain couples TRBV15 to TRBJ1-2; D is unclear. V dropped 2 bases and J dropped 7 bases, with 11 bases sitting between them. CDR3 size: 13 residues. Germline loops: CDR1 LNHNV, CDR2 YYDKDF (reference sequence). This CDR3 is CATSRNGISGYTF. For the CDR3, the DNA is TGTGCCACCAGCAGAAACGGTATCTCTGGCTACACCTTC.

The chain uses TRBV10-3 and TRBJ2-7; the D gene is possibly TRBD2 (6 bases). The germline V gene has CDR1 ENHRY and CDR2 SYGVKD. V was pared by 5 bases and J by 2 bases, with 10 bases between. This CDR3 contains 13 residues. CDR3 bases: TGTGCCATCAGTCCCGGGGAGGCCTACGAGCAGTACGTC. It translates to CAISPGEAYEQYV.

In regard to this clone: One end of the junction is discordant with germline, which a read error may explain. V usage is TRBV7-7 and J usage is TRBJ2-5, with D possibly matching TRBD2 (6 bases). Germline-derived CDR1 and CDR2 are SSHAT and FNYEAQ (reference sequence). The CDR3 length is 13 residues. The CDR3 nucleotides read TGTGCTAGCAGCCGGCGGGGCCTGGGGACCCAGTACTTC. This translates into CASSRRGLGTQYF.

The chain couples TRBV7-9 to TRBJ2-5; TRBD2 matches at 14 bases. Germline V CDR1 and CDR2: SEHNR, FQNEAQ (reference sequence). V shed 5 bases, J shed 5 bases, and the junction held 13 bases outside the gene matches. The CDR3 extends over 18 amino acids. CDR3 coding DNA: TGTGCCAGCAGCCCGGGACTAGCGGGGGCCGTAGGGATCGAGACCCAGTACTTC. Translating gives CASSPGLAGAVGIETQYF.

This chain uses TRBV19 with TRBJ1-1; D gene ambiguous. Germline lookup yields CDR1 LNHDA and CDR2 SQIVND (reference sequence). The V gene lost 1 base and the J gene lost 8 bases, with 14 bases spanning the gap. The CDR3 spans 14 residues. In DNA, the CDR3 is TGTGCCAGTAGTATAGGTCCGCTTACGGGGGAAGCTTTCTTT. Protein product: CASSIGPLTGEAFF. The full variable domain, with the rest looked up from reference TRBV19 and TRBJ1-1, is DGGITQSPKYLFRKEGQNVTLSCEQNLNHDAMYWYRQDPGQGLRLIYYSQIVNDFQKGDIAEGYSVSREKKESFPLTVTSAQKNPTAFYLCASSIGPLTGEAFFGQGTRLTVV.

V usage is TRBV6-6 and J usage is TRBJ1-2, with a tentative D call TRBD1 (5 bases). CDR1 is MNHNY and CDR2 is SVGAGI in the germline V gene (reference sequence). Trimming cost V 6 bases and J 4 bases, with 15 bases left between them. The CDR3 is 14 amino acids. In DNA, the CDR3 is TGTGCCAGCAGGCCAACCACAGGAGCCTATGGCTACACCTTC. Its protein product is CASRPTTGAYGYTF.

The chain is built from TRBV10-3 and TRBJ2-3; TRBD2 aligns across 9 bases. Unmatched junction bases numbered 3, after V lost 3 bases and J lost 2 bases. The CDR3 spans 15 residues. CDR1 and CDR2 from the germline V gene are ENHRY and SYGVKD. DNA for the CDR3: TGTGCCATCAGTGACCTAGCGGGGAACACAGATACGCAGTATTTT. Translation gives CAISDLAGNTDTQYF.

This chain joins TRBV10-2 and TRBJ2-3; D gene ambiguous. The germline V gene encodes CDR1 WSHSY and CDR2 SAAADI. Trimming stripped 2 bases from V and 4 bases from J, with 4 bases between. This CDR3 comprises 12 residues. For the CDR3, the DNA is TGCGCCAGCAGTGAGACTTCAGATACGCAGTATTTT. It yields the protein CASSETSDTQYF.

This clone was seen just once. The J gene is TRBJ1-1, the V gene TRBV27; 8 bases line up with TRBD1. The germline CDR1 and CDR2 sequences are MNHEY and SMNVEV (reference sequence). The CDR3 covers 16 residues. J was trimmed by 4 bases and V by 4 bases; bases with no gene match: 11. This CDR3 reads CASSSRTGWYGTEAFF. CDR3 nucleotides: TGTGCCAGCAGTTCTAGGACAGGGTGGTACGGCACTGAAGCTTTCTTT.

The CDR3 sequence: CASSYHTGSGSYEQHV. DNA for the CDR3: TGTGCCAGCAGTTACCATACAGGATCCGGCTCCTACGAGCAGCACGTC. This rearrangement joins TRBV6-6 to TRBJ2-7, with a weak D call TRBD1 (5 bases). CDR3 length: 16 amino acids. Germline loops: CDR1 MNHNY, CDR2 SVGAGI (reference sequence).